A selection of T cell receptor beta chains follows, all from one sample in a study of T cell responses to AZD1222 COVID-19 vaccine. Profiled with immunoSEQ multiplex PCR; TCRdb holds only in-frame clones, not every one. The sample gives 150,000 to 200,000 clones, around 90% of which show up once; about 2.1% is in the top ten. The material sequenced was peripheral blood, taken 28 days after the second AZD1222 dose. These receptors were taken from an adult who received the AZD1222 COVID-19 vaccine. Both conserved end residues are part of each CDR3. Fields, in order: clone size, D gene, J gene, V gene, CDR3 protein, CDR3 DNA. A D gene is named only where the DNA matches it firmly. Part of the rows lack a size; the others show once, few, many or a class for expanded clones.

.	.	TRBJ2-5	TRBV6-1	CASSEGPGVRETQYF	TGTGCCAGCAGTGAAGGGCCAGGGGTGAGAGAGACCCAGTACTTC
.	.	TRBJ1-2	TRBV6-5	CASKTTYGYTF	TGTGCCAGCAAAACTACGTACGGCTACACCTTC
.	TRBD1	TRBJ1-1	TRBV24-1	CATRPDRVNTEAFF	TGTGCCACCAGGCCGGACAGGGTAAACACTGAAGCTTTCTTT
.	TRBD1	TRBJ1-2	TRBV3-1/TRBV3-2	CASSQGTGLNYGYTF	TGTGCCAGCAGCCAAGGGACAGGATTAAACTATGGCTACACCTTC
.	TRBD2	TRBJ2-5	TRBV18	CASSPFGLRGAETQYF	TGTGCCAGCTCACCATTTGGATTGCGGGGGGCGGAGACCCAGTACTTC
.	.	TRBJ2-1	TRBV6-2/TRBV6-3	CASSYEAYSYNEQFF	TGTGCCAGCAGTTACGAGGCCTACTCCTACAATGAGCAGTTCTTC
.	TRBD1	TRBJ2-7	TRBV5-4	CASSLKTGTYEQYF	TGTGCCAGCAGCCTGAAGACAGGGACCTACGAGCAGTACTTC
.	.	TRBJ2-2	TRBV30	CAWIRGNTGELFF	TGTGCCTGGATCAGGGGAAACACCGGGGAGCTGTTTTTT
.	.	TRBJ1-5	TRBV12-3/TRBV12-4	CASSLRAGQPQHF	TGTGCCAGCAGTTTACGAGCAGGGCAGCCCCAGCATTTT
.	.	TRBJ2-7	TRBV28	CASSAGSYEQYF	TGTGCCAGCTCGGCCGGGTCCTACGAGCAGTACTTC
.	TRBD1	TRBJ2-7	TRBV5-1	CASSLGTPGQGYEQYF	TGCGCCAGCAGCCTTGGAACCCCGGGACAGGGCTACGAGCAGTACTTC
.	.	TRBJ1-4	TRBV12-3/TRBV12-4	CASSLMGNEKLFF	TGTGCCAGCAGTTTAATGGGGAATGAAAAACTGTTTTTT
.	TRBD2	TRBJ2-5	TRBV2	CASKLAQETQYF	TGTGCCAGCAAACTAGCGCAAGAGACCCAGTACTTC
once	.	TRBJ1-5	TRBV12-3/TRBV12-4	CASRGDNQPQHF	TGTGCCAGCAGGGGGGACAATCAGCCCCAGCATTTT
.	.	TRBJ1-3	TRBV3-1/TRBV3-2	CASSAAVSGNTIYF	TGTGCCAGCAGCGCCGCGGTATCTGGAAACACCATATATTTT
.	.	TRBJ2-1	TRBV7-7	CASSEGYGTHNEQFF	TGTGCCAGCAGCGAGGGGTACGGGACCCACAATGAGCAGTTCTTC
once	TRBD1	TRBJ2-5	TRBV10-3	CAISETGTQETQYF	TGTGCCATCAGCGAGACAGGGACACAAGAGACCCAGTACTTC
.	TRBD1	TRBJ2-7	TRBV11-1	CASKSTGFSYEQYF	TGTGCCAGCAAATCGACAGGGTTCTCCTACGAGCAGTACTTC